The 20 T cell receptor beta chains given below trace back to one sample, sequenced in a study of T cell changes during pregnancy in multiple sclerosis. Sequenced by immunoSEQ multiplex PCR; TCRdb stores in-frame clones only, minus some. The sample consists of around 47,000 clones, 90% to 95% of them appearing once. The sample consisted of CD8+ T cells from peripheral blood mononuclear cells, taken in the first trimester of pregnancy. The receptors were gathered from a female donor with multiple sclerosis, enrolled in a pregnancy study.

This clone was counted once. This chain uses TRBV28 with TRBJ2-7; D gene ambiguous. This CDR3 is 14 amino acids long. The germline gives CDR1 MDHEN, CDR2 SYDVKM. Trimming removed 3 bases from V and 0 bases from J, with 9 bases in between. As DNA, the CDR3 is TGTGCCAGCAGTTTCCAAAGGAGCTCCTACGAGCAGTACTTC. This codes for CASSFQRSSYEQYF.

This clone was seen only once. V gene TRBV5-5 combines with J gene TRBJ2-3; unclear D gene. The CDR3 contains 12 residues. Germline CDR1 SGHKS, CDR2 YYEKEE (reference sequence). V lost 2 bases and J 1 base, leaving 2 bases between the germline ends. As DNA, the CDR3 is TGTGCCAGCAGCTTCGGCACAGATACGCAGTATTTT. Encoded protein: CASSFGTDTQYF.

The chain employs TRBV6-4 and TRBJ2-1; possible D gene TRBD1, 5 bases. CDR1 and CDR2 from the germline V gene are MRHNA and SNTAGT. The CDR3 contains 16 residues. Trimming removed 5 bases from V and 7 bases from J, with 21 bases in between. The CDR3: CASSLKGGASFNEQFF. For the CDR3, the DNA is TGTGCCAGCAGTCTTAAAGGTGGGGCTTCTTTTAATGAGCAGTTCTTC.

The chain is built from TRBV6-1 and TRBJ2-7, with D tentatively TRBD1 (5 bases). Germline loops: CDR1 MNHNS, CDR2 SASEGT. V gave up 1 base and J gave up 9 bases, with 13 bases separating them. The CDR3 sequence is 13 residues long. The CDR3 spells CASSEVDRFGQYF. CDR3 in DNA: TGTGCCAGCAGTGAAGTTGACAGATTTGGGCAGTACTTC.

V is TRBV28 and J is TRBJ2-7, with D perhaps matching TRBD1 (6 bases). The ends were cut back, 4 bases at V and 4 bases at J, with 23 bases in the middle. Germline CDR1 MDHEN, CDR2 SYDVKM. This CDR3 is built from 17 residues. CDR3 protein: CASSSPRTGLGPYEQYF. CDR3 nucleotides: TGTGCCAGCAGTTCCCCACGTACAGGGTTGGGTCCTTACGAGCAGTACTTC.

V is TRBV11-2 and J is TRBJ2-3, with 7 bases that match TRBD1. Germline V gives CDR1 SGHAT, CDR2 FQNNGV. The CDR3 is 16 amino acids. V shed 1 base and J 0 bases; nucleotides not matched to a gene: 4. CDR3 in DNA: TGTGCCAGCAGCTTAGGGACAGGCCCTAGCACAGATACGCAGTATTTT. This codes for CASSLGTGPSTDTQYF.

This chain uses TRBV5-1 with TRBJ1-2, with 7 bases matching TRBD1. CDR1 SGHRS and CDR2 YFSETQ come from the germline V gene. The CDR3 consists of 14 residues. The ends lost 4 bases at V and 7 bases at J; junction bases unmatched: 10. The CDR3 region has the DNA TGCGCCAGCAGCCACCGAGGACAGGACCTTGGCTACACCTTC. Translated: CASSHRGQDLGYTF.

The chain carries TRBV19 and TRBJ2-7; TRBD1 agrees at 7 bases. CDR3 length equals 14 residues. Per germline, CDR1 LNHDA and CDR2 SQIVND (reference sequence). V shed 6 bases and J 3 bases; nucleotides not matched to a gene: 8. CDR3 loop: CASSQQGYDYEQYF. CDR3 sequence (DNA): TGTGCCAGTAGCCAACAGGGGTACGACTACGAGCAGTACTTC.

The V and J genes are TRBV7-9 and TRBJ2-5; a possible D gene is TRBD2 (5 bases). The CDR3 is 13 amino acids. Germline V gene lookup returns CDR1 SEHNR and CDR2 FQNEAQ (reference sequence). V was trimmed by 5 bases and J by 5 bases, leaving 12 bases between them. The CDR3 is CASSNSLAETQYF. CDR3 nucleotide sequence: TGTGCCAGCAGCAACAGTTTAGCGGAGACCCAGTACTTC.

The chain links TRBV9 to TRBJ2-1; TRBD1 matches 7 bases. Per germline, CDR1 SGDLS and CDR2 YYNGEE. J lost 5 bases, V lost 4 bases, and 12 bases had no gene match. The CDR3 contains 16 residues. The CDR3 spells CASSTRHGTAHNEQFF. The CDR3 nucleotides read TGTGCCAGCAGCACCCGACACGGGACAGCTCACAATGAGCAGTTCTTC.

The V and J genes are TRBV4-1 and TRBJ2-2; 7 bases agree with TRBD1. Germline lookup yields CDR1 MGHRA and CDR2 YSYEKL. The CDR3 runs 14 residues. Trimming took 1 base from V and 7 from J; bases not matched to a gene: 3. The CDR3 reads CASSQVRGSGELFF. CDR3 DNA: TGCGCCAGCAGCCAAGTCAGGGGGAGCGGGGAGCTGTTTTTT.

V and J are TRBV2 and TRBJ2-3, with D possibly matching TRBD2 (5 bases). The CDR3 spans 11 residues. V was shortened by 9 bases and J by 7 bases, with 11 bases between the two germline ends. Germline CDR1 is SNHLY and CDR2 is FYNNEI. CDR3 DNA: TGTGCCAGTTCTAGGAGGAATACGCAGTATTTT. Its protein is CASSRRNTQYF.

The CDR3 spells CASSSGGTYEQYF. The CDR3 region has the DNA TGTGCCAGCAGCTCCGGAGGGACCTACGAGCAGTACTTC. This sequence joins TRBV5-5 and TRBJ2-7; possible D gene TRBD2, 6 bases. CDR3 size: 13 residues. Germline loops: CDR1 SGHKS, CDR2 YYEKEE (reference sequence). V lost 3 bases and J lost 2, with 9 bases in between.

The chain carries TRBV9 and TRBJ2-7; 11 bases match TRBD2. The CDR3 spans 14 residues. V gave up 3 bases and J gave up 4 bases; unmatched junction bases: 3. Germline V gene data show CDR1 as SGDLS and CDR2 as YYNGEE. CDR3 in amino acids: CASSGGTSGYEQYF. CDR3 DNA sequence: TGTGCCAGCAGCGGGGGGACTAGCGGATACGAGCAGTACTTC.

The chain recombines TRBV19 with TRBJ2-3, with 10 bases matching TRBD1. The germline CDR1 and CDR2 sequences are LNHDA and SQIVND (reference sequence). Losses at the gene ends were 3 bases for V and 5 bases for J; bases not matched to a gene: 8. The CDR3 is 16 amino acids. Here the CDR3 DNA reads TGTGCCAGTAGTATTTTTGGACAGGGGGAGTTAGATACGCAGTATTTT. The encoded protein is CASSIFGQGELDTQYF.

The chain has TRBV27 and TRBJ2-3; D possibly corresponds to TRBD2 (5 bases). CDR1 is MNHEY, CDR2 SMNVEV, per germline (reference sequence). The CDR3 is 15 amino acids. V lost 8 bases, J lost 0 bases, and 15 bases lay in between. The CDR3 DNA reads as TGTGCCAGCCGCGTCGGGGTGACTAGCACAGATACGCAGTATTTT. Its protein product is CASRVGVTSTDTQYF.

This chain links TRBV7-9 with TRBJ1-2; D not certain. Trimming pared 0 bases from V and 2 bases from J, leaving 4 bases between. The CDR3 extends over 13 amino acids. Germline values: CDR1 SEHNR, CDR2 FQNEAQ (reference sequence). The CDR3 nucleotides read TGTGCCAGCAGCTTAGCCTTAAACTATGGCTACACCTTC. Protein: CASSLALNYGYTF. Complete variable domain (other parts from reference TRBV7-9 and TRBJ1-2): DTGVSQNPRHKITKRGQNVTFRCDPISEHNRLYWYRQTLGQGPEFLTYFQNEAQLEKSRLLSDRFSAERPKGSFSTLEIQRTEQGDSAMYLCASSLALNYGYTFGSGTRLTVV.

The chain employs TRBV7-9 and TRBJ1-1, with 10 bases lining up with TRBD1. CDR1 SEHNR and CDR2 FQNEAQ come from the germline V gene (reference sequence). Trimming cost V 10 bases and J 6 bases; bases outside gene matches: 5. CDR3 length equals 12 residues. CDR3 sequence reads: CAMDRGSAEAFF. The CDR3 DNA is TGTGCCATGGACAGGGGGAGTGCTGAAGCTTTCTTT.

This chain joins TRBV7-9 and TRBJ2-7; 10 bases are shared with TRBD1. The ends lost 5 bases at V and 3 bases at J; junction bases unmatched: 7. This CDR3 has 15 residues. Looked up from germline, CDR1 is SEHNR and CDR2 is FQNEAQ (reference sequence). For the CDR3, the DNA is TGTGCCAGCAGCCCCTGGGACAGGGGAGACTACGAGCAGTACTTC. Its translation: CASSPWDRGDYEQYF.

Concerning this clone: This sample includes further DNA sequences coding for the same CDR3. V usage is TRBV27 and J usage is TRBJ1-1, with a tentative D call TRBD1 (5 bases). CDR1 MNHEY and CDR2 SMNVEV come from the germline V gene (reference sequence). The V gene lost 1 base and the J gene lost 1 base, with 7 bases spanning the gap. This CDR3 is 14 amino acids long. CDR3 protein: CASSLWGGNTEAFF. CDR3 coding DNA: TGTGCCAGCAGTTTATGGGGGGGGAACACTGAAGCTTTCTTT.